The clone carrying this T cell receptor beta chain was counted a single time. The germline V and J ends were trimmed by 6 bases and 4 bases, with 12 bases remaining between them. This CDR3 region has 13 residues. Germline V gene data show CDR1 as SQVTM and CDR2 as ANQGSEA. When the RNA was reverse transcribed, random hexamers were used with an input of roughly 0.45 to 1 ug. Amplification of TCR beta CDR3 used immunoSEQ multiplex PCR across 54 Vbeta and 13 Jbeta. TCRdb reprocessed the immunoSEQ multiplex PCR reads with MiXCR, giving one entry per CDR3 protein. This sample carries roughly 110,000 distinct CDR3 sequences, 85% to 95% of them seen once, and the ten largest clones take around 0.12%. This record belongs to a study of CD8 T cells in Susac syndrome. Through negative isolation, CD4+ and CD8+ T cells were obtained, while TEMRA cells were enriched using FACS.

This chain uses TRBV29-1 with TRBJ1-4, with a tentative D call TRBD1 (5 bases). The receptor was derived from a human donor in good health. Sequenced sample: CD8+ T cells from PBMCs. CDR3 sequence reads: CSVARDYNEKLFF. DNA of the CDR3: TGCAGCGTCGCCCGGGACTATAATGAAAAACTGTTTTTT. The whole variable domain, remainder taken from reference TRBV29-1 and TRBJ1-4, is SAVISQKPSRDICQRGTSLTIQCQVDSQVTMMFWYRQQPGQSLTLIATANQGSEATYESGFVIDKFPISRPNLTFSTLTVSNMSPEDSSIYLCSVARDYNEKLFFGSGTQLSVL.